One sample yielded the 27 T cell receptor beta chains listed below, sequenced in a study of blood T cell repertoires in COVID-19. Libraries were prepared by immunoSEQ multiplex PCR; TCRdb keeps only in-frame clonotypes and omits some of them. Altogether around 280,000 clones are present, roughly 89% being singletons, with the ten largest covering 1.5% to 2%. Sequencing was done on a sample of PBMCs or T cells enriched from blood (not recorded which). The receptor set was obtained from a woman aged 40 to 50 who had recovered from COVID-19.

The chain has TRBV27 and TRBJ1-4, with 10 bases matching TRBD1. CDR1 and CDR2 (germline): MNHEY, SMNVEV (reference sequence). The V gene end was trimmed by 11 bases and the J gene end by 8 bases; junction bases not matched to a gene: 11. The CDR3 is 14 residues long. For the CDR3, the DNA is TGTGCCTCTCGTCGACAGGGGGCGATGGAAAAACTGTTTTTT. Residues: CASRRQGAMEKLFF. The full variable domain, its missing parts supplied by reference TRBV27 and TRBJ1-4, is EAQVTQNPRYLITVTGKKLTVTCSQNMNHEYMSWYRQDPGLGLRQIYYSMNVEVTDKGDVPEGYKVSRKEKRNFPLILESPSPNQTSLYFCASRRQGAMEKLFFGSGTQLSVL.

The chain is built from TRBV14 and TRBJ2-2; D may be TRBD2 (5 bases). V was clipped by 0 bases and J by 2 bases, with 16 bases between them. CDR1 is SGHDN and CDR2 is FVKESK in the germline V gene. The CDR3 has 18 amino acids. CDR3 nucleotides: TGTGCCAGCAGCCAAGATAGCGTAGTGCTCCTAAACACCGGGGAGCTGTTTTTT. This gives the protein CASSQDSVVLLNTGELFF.

The chain links TRBV11-1 to TRBJ2-1, with 7 positions matching TRBD1. Unmatched junction bases numbered 7, after V lost 7 bases and J lost 4 bases. Germline CDR1 reads SGHAT; CDR2 reads FQDESV (reference sequence). CDR3 length: 14 residues. The CDR3 nucleotides are TGTGCCAGCACCTCAACAGGGGTATACAATGAGCAGTTCTTC. Translating it yields CASTSTGVYNEQFF.

The chain uses TRBV5-1 and TRBJ2-1; 13 bases are a match to TRBD2. After removal of 4 bases from V and 7 bases from J, the junction contained 8 bases not matched to a gene. Germline CDR1 reads SGHRS; CDR2 reads YFSETQ. The CDR3 spans 16 residues. The CDR3 DNA follows: TGCGCCAGCAGCATGGGGACTAGCGGGATTCGGAATGAGCAGTTCTTC. Amino acids: CASSMGTSGIRNEQFF.

This sequence joins TRBV7-6 and TRBJ2-3, with D maybe TRBD2 (6 bases). V lost 1 base and J lost 3, with 11 bases in between. Germline loops: CDR1 SGHVS, CDR2 FNYEAQ. The CDR3 covers 15 residues. CDR3 DNA: TGTGCCAGCAGCTTAGTCGGGGGTAGGACAGATACGCAGTATTTT. As protein: CASSLVGGRTDTQYF.

The V and J genes are TRBV5-1 and TRBJ2-3; maybe TRBD1 (6 bases). Germline V CDR1 and CDR2: SGHRS, YFSETQ. CDR3 length: 14 amino acids. V gave up 0 bases and J gave up 4 bases, with 9 bases separating them. CDR3 nucleotides: TGCGCCAGCAGCTTGGGACAGGCCGCAGATACGCAGTATTTT. This translates into CASSLGQAADTQYF.

V gene TRBV30 combines with J gene TRBJ2-1; TRBD2 is a possible D gene (6 bases). The germline V gene encodes CDR1 GTSNPN and CDR2 SVGIG (reference sequence). The V end was cut by 1 base, the J end by 1 base, with 8 bases between. The CDR3 runs to 14 residues. Here the CDR3 reads CAWSDGSSYNEQFF. Here the CDR3 DNA reads TGTGCCTGGAGTGACGGGAGTTCCTACAATGAGCAGTTCTTC.

V is TRBV28 and J is TRBJ2-4, with TRBD2 as a possible D gene (5 bases). This CDR3 region has 13 residues. The V gene lost 5 bases and the J gene lost 6 bases, with 11 bases spanning the gap. Per germline, CDR1 MDHEN and CDR2 SYDVKM. This CDR3 reads CASSRTGGNIQYF. For the CDR3, the DNA is TGTGCCAGCAGTCGGACTGGAGGAAACATTCAGTACTTC.

This sequence joins TRBV2 and TRBJ1-3; 7 bases line up with TRBD1. Germline V gene data show CDR1 as SNHLY and CDR2 as FYNNEI. Germline trimming cut 5 bases from V and 2 bases from J; bases unmatched to any gene: 3. The length of the CDR3 is 14 residues. The CDR3 loop is CASSPDRTGNTIYF. The DNA of the CDR3 is TGTGCCAGCAGTCCGGACAGGACTGGAAACACCATATATTTT.

This rearrangement joins TRBV29-1 to TRBJ2-2; 10 positions match TRBD2. CDR3 length: 14 amino acids. Germline V CDR1 and CDR2: SQVTM, ANQGSEA. The ends lost 7 bases at V and 7 bases at J; junction bases unmatched: 9. The CDR3 DNA follows: TGCAGCGGATCAAGCGGGAGGGCCGGCGGGGAGCTGTTTTTT. Protein: CSGSSGRAGGELFF.

This clone occurred once. This CDR3 is CASSLRTSGYTF. The CDR3 nucleotides read TGTGCCAGCAGCCTTCGGACATCCGGCTACACCTTC. This chain joins TRBV11-2 and TRBJ1-2; the D gene is possibly TRBD1 (5 bases). The V gene lost 5 bases and the J gene lost 8 bases, with 12 bases spanning the gap. The CDR3 contains 12 residues. Looked up from germline, CDR1 is SGHAT and CDR2 is FQNNGV. Variable domain in full (rest from reference TRBV11-2 and TRBJ1-2): EAGVAQSPRYKIIEKRQSVAFWCNPISGHATLYWYQQILGQGPKLLIQFQNNGVVDDSQLPKDRFSAERLKGVDSTLKIQPAKLEDSAVYLCASSLRTSGYTFGSGTRLTVV.

This clone has a single count. The chain uses TRBV21-1 and TRBJ1-5; TRBD1 is the table's D call and was not checked against the DNA. TRBV21-1 is noted as a pseudogene. CDR3 length equals 15 residues. In DNA, the CDR3 is TGTGCCAGCAGCATCCGACAGGGGCACAATCAGCCCCAGCATTTT. Its translation is CASSIRQGHNQPQHF.

The gene calls are TRBV7-9 and TRBJ2-6; D is unresolved. The CDR3 has 14 residues. The V and J ends lost 4 bases and 0 bases respectively, with 4 bases between them. The germline V gene encodes CDR1 SEHNR and CDR2 FQNEAQ (reference sequence). The DNA for the CDR3 is TGTGCCAGCAGCTCCTTCTCTGGGGCCAACGTCCTGACTTTC. Protein: CASSSFSGANVLTF. The whole variable domain, filled in from reference TRBV7-9 and TRBJ2-6, reads DTGVSQNPRHKITKRGQNVTFRCDPISEHNRLYWYRQTLGQGPEFLTYFQNEAQLEKSRLLSDRFSAERPKGSFSTLEIQRTEQGDSAMYLCASSSFSGANVLTFGAGSRLTVL.

This clone was observed a single time. The chain has TRBV15 and TRBJ2-7; 10 bases align to TRBD2. Germline values: CDR1 LNHNV, CDR2 YYDKDF (reference sequence). CDR3 length: 16 amino acids. With V trimmed by 4 bases and J by 6 bases, 12 bases remained unmatched. CDR3 coding DNA: TGTGCCACCAGCAACGGGCTAGCGGGAGAGCCAGCCGAGCAGTACTTC. Its translation is CATSNGLAGEPAEQYF.

V usage is TRBV29-1 and J usage is TRBJ2-1; D is possibly TRBD2 (5 bases). The CDR3 consists of 17 residues. Trimming pared 0 bases from V and 0 bases from J, leaving 15 bases between. In germline, CDR1 is SQVTM, CDR2 ANQGSEA. The CDR3 loop reads CSVEDQVRVSSYNEQFF. The CDR3 nucleotides are TGCAGCGTTGAAGATCAAGTGAGGGTATCCTCCTACAATGAGCAGTTCTTC.

This rearrangement joins TRBV5-1 to TRBJ1-6; 8 nucleotides line up with TRBD1. Germline lookup yields CDR1 SGHRS and CDR2 YFSETQ. This CDR3 comprises 17 residues. The V and J ends lost 3 bases and 0 bases, in that order; junction bases with no gene match: 5. The CDR3 region has the DNA TGCGCCAGCAGCTCACAGGGGGAGTTCTCCTATAATTCACCCCTCCACTTT. It encodes CASSSQGEFSYNSPLHF. Filled out from reference TRBV5-1 and TRBJ1-6, the complete variable domain reads KAGVTQTPRYLIKTRGQQVTLSCSPISGHRSVSWYQQTPGQGLQFLFEYFSETQRNKGNFPGRFSGRQFSNSRSEMNVSTLELGDSALYLCASSSQGEFSYNSPLHFGNGTRLTVT.

This chain connects TRBV5-1 to TRBJ2-7, with D unresolved. This CDR3 is built from 14 residues. Looked up from germline, CDR1 is SGHRS and CDR2 is YFSETQ. Trimming took off 1 base at V and 2 bases at J, with 10 bases between the two ends. CDR3 DNA: TGCGCCAGCAGCTTGAGTCAGGTTACCTACGAGCAGTACTTC. Translating it yields CASSLSQVTYEQYF.

The V call is TRBV6-1, the J call TRBJ2-7; 9 bases map to TRBD1. Germline V gene lookup returns CDR1 MNHNS and CDR2 SASEGT. The CDR3 consists of 14 residues. Trimming removed 3 bases from V and 2 bases from J; junction bases left unmatched: 2. In DNA form, the CDR3 reads TGTGCCAGCAGTGAGGGACAGGGTGCCTACGAGCAGTACTTC. Its translation: CASSEGQGAYEQYF.

This chain links TRBV4-3 with TRBJ2-2; the match to TRBD2 covers 8 bases. In germline, CDR1 is LGHNA, CDR2 YSLEER. CDR3 size: 19 residues. Unmatched junction bases numbered 14, after V lost 0 bases and J lost 5 bases. The CDR3, as DNA: TGCGCCAGCAGCCAAGAGGTTATTGGCAGCGGGAGTAGGACCGGGGAGCTGTTTTTT. This translates into CASSQEVIGSGSRTGELFF.

This chain links TRBV29-1 with TRBJ2-3; TRBD2 might be the D (5 bases). Per the germline V gene, CDR1 is SQVTM and CDR2 is ANQGSEA. The CDR3 is 14 residues long. The CDR3 region has the DNA TGCGCGGTCGAGCCGGGGAGAGCTACAGATACGCAGTATTTT. Residues: CAVEPGRATDTQYF.

This chain joins TRBV7-2 and TRBJ2-7; 8 bases are a match to TRBD2. The CDR3 extends over 15 amino acids. The ends lost 6 bases at V and 6 bases at J; junction bases unmatched: 13. CDR1 is SGHTA, CDR2 FQGNSA, per germline. CDR3 amino acids: CASSVRGLGPLEQYF. The CDR3 DNA reads as TGTGCCAGCAGTGTCCGGGGACTAGGCCCCCTCGAGCAGTACTTC.

J is TRBJ1-1 and V is TRBV5-5, with D perhaps TRBD1 (6 bases). Germline loops: CDR1 SGHKS, CDR2 YYEKEE (reference sequence). Trimming pared 0 bases from V and 4 bases from J, leaving 10 bases between. The CDR3 covers 14 residues. The CDR3 coding sequence is TGTGCCAGCAGCTTGGACAGGGCTAGCACTGAAGCTTTCTTT. Translation gives CASSLDRASTEAFF.

The CDR3 spells CSVALRAGGITDTQYF. CDR3 in DNA: TGCAGCGTTGCTCTTCGTGCGGGAGGGATCACAGATACGCAGTATTTT. The chain uses TRBV29-1 and TRBJ2-3; TRBD2 agrees at 9 bases. Germline-derived CDR1 and CDR2 are SQVTM and ANQGSEA. Germline trimming cut 4 bases from V and 2 bases from J; bases unmatched to any gene: 10. The CDR3 spans 16 residues.

V and J are TRBV28 and TRBJ1-4, with TRBD1 as a possible D gene (6 bases). The germline V gene encodes CDR1 MDHEN and CDR2 SYDVKM. Trimming took 4 bases from V and 6 from J, leaving 24 bases between them. This CDR3 spans 18 amino acids. The CDR3 nucleotides read TGTGCCAGCAGTTCTGCAGGGCAGGGGTCGTCCCACCATGAAAAACTGTTTTTT. This gives the protein CASSSAGQGSSHHEKLFF.

V usage is TRBV10-3 and J usage is TRBJ1-5; 11 positions match TRBD1. Trimming cost V 6 bases and J 6 bases; bases outside gene matches: 7. The germline V gene encodes CDR1 ENHRY and CDR2 SYGVKD. The CDR3 consists of 15 residues. In nucleotides, the CDR3 is TGTGCCATCAGAGTCCGGACAGGGGGCTGTCAGCCCCAGCATTTT. As protein: CAIRVRTGGCQPQHF.

The chain employs TRBV7-3 and TRBJ2-1, with 10 bases that match TRBD2. J lost 2 bases, V lost 5 bases, and 12 bases had no gene match. This CDR3 region has 18 residues. Per germline, CDR1 SGHTA and CDR2 FQGTGA. In nucleotides, the CDR3 is TGTGCCAGCAGCCCCCAATCGAGTAGCGGGAGGACCTACAATGAGCAGTTCTTC. Amino acids: CASSPQSSSGRTYNEQFF.

V is TRBV5-1 and J is TRBJ2-3; D possibly corresponds to TRBD2 (6 bases). Germline V gene lookup returns CDR1 SGHRS and CDR2 YFSETQ. V lost 0 bases, J lost 0 bases, and 11 bases lay in between. There are 16 residues in the CDR3. CDR3 nucleotides: TGCGCCAGCAGCTTGGGTAGCGGACCAAGCACAGATACGCAGTATTTT. Encoded protein: CASSLGSGPSTDTQYF.